These 20 T cell receptor beta chains share one sample of origin, sequenced in a study of response to subunit inactivated influenza vaccine. TCRdb reanalysed the RT-PCR reads using MiXCR and keeps one entry per CDR3 protein. The table has about 700,000 distinct CDR3 sequences, approximately 14% seen once; the top ten hold 6.5% to 8%. Sequences were derived from PBMCs from blood, sampled around 15 days before vaccination. The receptors were gathered from a middle-aged man who received an inactivated influenza vaccine.

The chain is built from TRBV5-1 and TRBJ2-2; a weak D match, TRBD2 (5 bases). V was trimmed by 1 base and J by 1 base, leaving 8 bases between them. The germline V gene encodes CDR1 SGHRS and CDR2 YFSETQ. The CDR3 totals 15 residues. The CDR3 DNA follows: TGCGCCAGCAGCTTGATGGGAGAGAACACCGGGGAGCTGTTTTTT. It translates to CASSLMGENTGELFF.

The chain joins TRBV20-1 to TRBJ1-5; D remains ambiguous. V lost 0 bases and J 6 bases, leaving 15 bases between the germline ends. Looked up from germline, CDR1 is DFQATT and CDR2 is SNEGSKA (reference sequence). The CDR3 length is 15 residues. The CDR3 DNA reads as TGCAGTGCTAGAGATCTGGGAGTTCGGGGTCAGCCCCAGCATTTT. Protein product: CSARDLGVRGQPQHF.

This clonotype appeared a few times. The gene calls are TRBV28 and TRBJ2-3, with 8 bases that match TRBD2. Germline V gene lookup returns CDR1 MDHEN and CDR2 SYDVKM. CDR3 size: 16 residues. V lost 4 bases to trimming and J lost 0 bases; unmatched junction nucleotides: 6. CDR3 in DNA: TGTGCCAGCAGTTCAATTGAGCGGGGGAGCACAGATACGCAGTATTTT. Protein: CASSSIERGSTDTQYF.

The V and J genes are TRBV11-1 and TRBJ2-2; TRBD1 aligns across 7 bases. CDR3 length: 18 residues. Unmatched junction bases numbered 15, after V lost 3 bases and J lost 5 bases. The germline gives CDR1 SGHAT, CDR2 FQDESV (reference sequence). In DNA, the CDR3 is TGTGCCAGCAGCTTGATCCCTAGCTGGACAGGCGAAACCGGGGAGCTGTTTTTT. This codes for CASSLIPSWTGETGELFF.

This clonotype was detected only a few times. The chain recombines TRBV20-1 with TRBJ2-2, with 13 bases identical to TRBD2. CDR3 length: 19 amino acids. V was clipped by 2 bases and J by 0 bases; unmatched bases: 9. CDR1 is DFQATT, CDR2 SNEGSKA, per germline (reference sequence). CDR3 coding DNA: TGCAGTGCTAGATGGACTAGCGGGGGCCAAATTGCGAACACCGGGGAGCTGTTTTTT. Translating it yields CSARWTSGGQIANTGELFF.

This clonotype has a handful of counts. The V gene is TRBV9, the J gene TRBJ2-7, with TRBD2 matching over 8 bases. This CDR3 is built from 14 residues. Germline lookup yields CDR1 SGDLS and CDR2 YYNGEE. V shed 4 bases, J shed 2 bases, and the junction held 5 bases outside the gene matches. This CDR3 reads CASSTGGGPYEQYF. CDR3 coding DNA: TGTGCCAGCAGCACAGGCGGGGGGCCCTACGAGCAGTACTTC.

The chain joins TRBV12-3 or TRBV12-4 to TRBJ2-7, with D maybe TRBD1 (5 bases). CDR3 length equals 20 residues. V gave up 5 bases and J gave up 4 bases, with 33 bases separating them. CDR3 sequence: CASSRSMVGRVRSGRYEQYF. CDR3 DNA sequence: TGTGCCAGCAGTCGCTCGATGGTGGGCAGGGTTAGATCCGGCCGGTACGAGCAGTACTTC.

This clonotype came up a few times. This chain joins TRBV28 and TRBJ1-2; D possibly corresponds to TRBD1 (5 bases). With 6 bases removed from V and 1 base from J, the gap between germline ends came to 12 bases. Germline CDR1 reads MDHEN; CDR2 reads SYDVKM. The CDR3 extends over 14 amino acids. CDR3 region: CASRSEGINYGYTF. For the CDR3, the DNA is TGTGCCAGCAGATCCGAGGGGATTAACTATGGCTACACCTTC.

This clonotype was counted only a few times. The chain couples TRBV7-9 to TRBJ2-7; the D call may be TRBD1 or TRBD2 (5 bases each). V lost 3 bases, J lost 2 bases, and 20 bases lay in between. CDR3 length: 17 residues. The germline CDR1 and CDR2 sequences are SEHNR and FQNEAQ (reference sequence). For the CDR3, the DNA is TGTGCCAGCAGCTTCTGGGGTCGGGACCTTAGCCCCTACGAGCAGTACTTC. Its translation is CASSFWGRDLSPYEQYF. The full variable domain, rest sourced from reference TRBV7-9 and TRBJ2-7, is DTGVSQNPRHKITKRGQNVTFRCDPISEHNRLYWYRQTLGQGPEFLTYFQNEAQLEKSRLLSDRFSAERPKGSFSTLEIQRTEQGDSAMYLCASSFWGRDLSPYEQYFGPGTRLTVT.

The V gene is TRBV12-3 or TRBV12-4, the J gene TRBJ2-1; TRBD2 matches 8 bases. The CDR3 has 14 residues. The trim removed 5 bases at V and 9 bases at J, leaving 9 bases unmatched. CDR3 sequence: CASSLGLAPAEQFF. Here the CDR3 DNA reads TGTGCCAGCAGTCTAGGACTAGCCCCGGCTGAGCAGTTCTTC.

A note on this clonotype: This could be a read error, since a much larger clone is one nucleotide away. The rearrangement links TRBV12-3 or TRBV12-4 to TRBJ2-1; 8 positions match TRBD2. The CDR3 runs 15 residues. For the CDR3, the DNA is TGTGCCAGCAGTTTGTCGGGGGGGGGATATTCTGAGCTGTTCTTC. Translating it yields CASSLSGGGYSELFF.

This clonotype has more than one count but fewer than ten. The rearrangement joins TRBV6-2 or TRBV6-3 to TRBJ2-3; no clear D gene. Deletions cut 0 bases from V and 5 bases from J, with 6 bases between. This CDR3 has 13 residues. Germline V lookup: CDR1 MNHEY, CDR2 SVGEGT. The CDR3 sequence: CASSYSYRDTQYF. The CDR3 DNA sequence: TGTGCCAGCAGTTACTCTTACAGAGATACGCAGTATTTT.

V is TRBV18 and J is TRBJ1-1; D unclear. Trimming left V 6 bases short and J 4 bases short, with 18 bases between. CDR3 length: 15 amino acids. From germline, CDR1 is KGHSH and CDR2 LQKENI. CDR3 in DNA: TGTGCCAGCTCCCAACCCGGAGGAAGGAGCACTGAAGCTTTCTTT. Amino acids: CASSQPGGRSTEAFF.

V usage is TRBV27 and J usage is TRBJ2-2; possibly TRBD1 for D (5 bases). Trimming stripped 2 bases from V and 4 bases from J, with 8 bases between. Germline CDR1 MNHEY, CDR2 SMNVEV (reference sequence). This CDR3 contains 14 residues. CDR3 nucleotide sequence: TGTGCCAGCAGTTTAAAAGGGGCCACCGGGGAGCTGTTTTTT. Its protein is CASSLKGATGELFF.

The gene calls are TRBV4-3 and TRBJ2-1; D unclear. The CDR3 sequence is 14 residues long. Germline CDR1 LGHNA, CDR2 YSLEER. The ends were cut back, 0 bases at V and 4 bases at J, with 7 bases in the middle. CDR3 region: CASSQDVRYNEQFF. The CDR3 nucleotides are TGCGCCAGCAGCCAAGATGTTCGGTACAATGAGCAGTTCTTC.

In this sample, this clonotype turned up a few times. This chain connects TRBV5-5 to TRBJ2-2, with 7 bases lining up with TRBD2. Germline V gene sequence: CDR1 SGHKS, CDR2 YYEKEE (reference sequence). This CDR3 is built from 18 residues. The ends lost 5 bases at V and 6 bases at J; junction bases unmatched: 19. The CDR3 nucleotides are TGTGCCAGCAGTTTCACCCCACCAGGGAGGGTGGGAGCCGGGGAGCTGTTTTTT. As protein: CASSFTPPGRVGAGELFF.

There are a few counts of this clonotype. V usage is TRBV28 and J usage is TRBJ2-4; possible D gene TRBD1, 6 bases. The germline CDR1 and CDR2 sequences are MDHEN and SYDVKM. Between the trimmed V and J ends, which lost 6 bases and 1 base, there was a span of 10 bases. The CDR3 has 14 amino acids. CDR3 region: CASRKQGAKNIQYF. The CDR3, as DNA: TGTGCCAGCAGAAAGCAGGGGGCCAAAAACATTCAGTACTTC.

The rearrangement uses TRBV3-1 and TRBJ2-3; the D call may be TRBD1 or TRBD2 (5 bases each). In germline, CDR1 is LGHDT, CDR2 YNNKEL (reference sequence). V shed 4 bases and J shed 5 bases, with 10 bases lying between them. The CDR3 has 13 residues. The CDR3 sequence: CASSRDRIDTQYF. CDR3 nucleotides: TGTGCCAGCAGCCGGGACCGAATAGATACGCAGTATTTT.

The CDR3 reads CASSEGRDHTDTQYF. CDR3 sequence (DNA): TGTGCCAGCAGTGAAGGGCGGGACCACACAGATACGCAGTATTTT. The V gene is TRBV6-4, the J gene TRBJ2-3; a possible D gene is TRBD2 (6 bases). This CDR3 comprises 15 residues. Per germline, CDR1 MRHNA and CDR2 SNTAGT. V lost 3 bases and J 2 bases, leaving 12 bases between the germline ends.

This chain links TRBV7-9 with TRBJ2-2, with TRBD2 as a possible D gene (6 bases). The CDR3 covers 17 residues. Germline V lookup: CDR1 SEHNR, CDR2 FQNEAQ (reference sequence). Trimming removed 5 bases at V and 3 bases at J, with 19 bases between. The CDR3 DNA reads as TGTGCCAGCAGCGCCAGGACGGGGGAGGCGGACACCGGGGAGCTGTTTTTT. This codes for CASSARTGEADTGELFF.